This TCR beta chain was found in a study of T cell clones after liver transplantation. Study summary: A pre-transplant mixed lymphocyte reaction with TCRbeta sequencing defined graft-donor-reactive clones followed in post-transplant blood. HCV positivity affected three of eight recipients; the rest lacked autoimmune or viral indications.

Assay used: immunoSEQ multiplex PCR; TCRdb lists only in-frame clones, some missing. This table holds roughly 100,000 clones, 84% found once. The CDR3 consists of 20 residues. The rearrangement uses TRBV21-1 and TRBJ1-6. TRBV21-1 is listed as a pseudogene. The clonotype was recovered from a human patient who received a liver transplant. T cells may partly derive from the graft donor. The input for sequencing was CD4+ T cells from blood, taken 47 months after liver transplant. CDR3 sequence reads: CASSKARSSVGEHYNSPLHF. The DNA for the CDR3 is TGTGCCAGCAGCAAAGCCCGATCTTCGGTGGGGGAACACTATAATTCACCCCTCCACTTT.